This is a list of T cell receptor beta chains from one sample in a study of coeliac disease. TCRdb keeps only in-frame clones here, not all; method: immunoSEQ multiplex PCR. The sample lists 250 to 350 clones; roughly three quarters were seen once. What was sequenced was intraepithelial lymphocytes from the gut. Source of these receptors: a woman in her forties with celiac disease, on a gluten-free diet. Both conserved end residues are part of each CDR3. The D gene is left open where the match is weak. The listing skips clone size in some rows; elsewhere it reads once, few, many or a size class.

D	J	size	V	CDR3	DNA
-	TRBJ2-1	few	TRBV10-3	CAISESIAGLPPEREQFF	TGTGCCATCAGTGAGTCAATAGCCGGATTACCCCCAGAGCGTGAGCAGTTCTTC
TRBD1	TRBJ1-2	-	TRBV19	CASSIGGTGPTGYTF	TGTGCCAGTAGTATCGGAGGGACAGGGCCAACTGGCTACACCTTC
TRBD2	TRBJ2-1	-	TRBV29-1	CSDTTSGVLGDEQFF	TGCAGCGATACGACTAGCGGGGTCCTTGGGGATGAGCAGTTCTTC
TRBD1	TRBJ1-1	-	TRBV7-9	CASSPWTGGYTEAFF	TGTGCCAGCAGCCCTTGGACAGGGGGGTACACTGAAGCTTTCTTT
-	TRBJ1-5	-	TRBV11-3	CASQTEGYQSQHF	TGTGCCAGCCAGACTGAAGGTTATCAGTCCCAGCATTTT
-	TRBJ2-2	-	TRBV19	CASSNYLGELFF	TGTGCCAGTAGTAATTATTTGGGGGAGCTGTTTTTT
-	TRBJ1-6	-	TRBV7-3	CASSHRSVLYNSPLHF	TGTGCCAGCAGCCACAGGTCGGTTCTTTATAATTCACCCCTCCACTTT
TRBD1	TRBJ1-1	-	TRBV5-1	CASSLNPPGGVGTEAFF	TGCGCCAGCAGCTTGAATCCCCCAGGGGGCGTGGGCACTGAAGCTTTCTTT
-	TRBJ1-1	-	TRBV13	CASSLEGEATGEEAFF	TGTGCCAGCAGCTTAGAAGGAGAGGCAACGGGGGAGGAGGCTTTCTTT
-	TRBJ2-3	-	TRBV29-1	CSANPGTHLTDTQYF	TGCAGCGCCAACCCCGGGACTCACCTCACAGATACGCAGTATTTT
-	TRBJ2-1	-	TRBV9	CASSPREKSYNEQFF	TGTGCCAGCAGCCCCCGGGAGAAGTCCTACAATGAGCAGTTCTTC
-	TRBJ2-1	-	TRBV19	CASRVYNEQFF	TGTGCCAGCAGGGTTTACAATGAGCAGTTCTTC
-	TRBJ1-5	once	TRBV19	CASSALGGSNQPQHF	TGTGCCAGTTCGGCTCTTGGCGGTAGCAATCAGCCCCAGCATTTT
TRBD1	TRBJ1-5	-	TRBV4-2	CASSPRDRGLLSNQPQHF	TGTGCCAGCAGTCCGAGGGACAGGGGACTGCTTAGCAATCAGCCCCAGCATTTT
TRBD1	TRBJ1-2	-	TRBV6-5	CASRLGTGVYGYTF	TGTGCCAGCCGACTGGGGACAGGAGTCTATGGCTACACCTTC
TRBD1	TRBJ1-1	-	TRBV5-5	CASSLMGQGISKTEAFF	TGTGCCAGCAGCTTAATGGGACAGGGAATTTCCAAGACTGAAGCTTTCTTT
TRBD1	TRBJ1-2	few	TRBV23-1	CASSQSWTGYGYTF	TGCGCCAGCAGTCAATCCTGGACAGGCTATGGCTACACCTTC
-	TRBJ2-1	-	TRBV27	CAIRKGGVNNEQFF	TGTGCCATCCGGAAGGGGGGGGTCAACAATGAGCAGTTCTTC
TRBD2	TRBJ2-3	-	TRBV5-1	CASTLLAGGPVLGTDTQYF	TGCGCCAGTACACTACTAGCGGGAGGGCCGGTGTTGGGCACAGATACGCAGTATTTT
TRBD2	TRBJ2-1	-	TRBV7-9	CASSPPSGGGLPEQFF	TGTGCCAGCAGCCCCCCCAGTGGCGGGGGGCTCCCAGAGCAGTTCTTC
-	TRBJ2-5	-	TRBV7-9	CASSLQGILQETQYF	TGTGCCAGCAGCTTGCAGGGTATCTTGCAAGAGACCCAGTACTTC
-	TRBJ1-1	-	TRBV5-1	CASSLGGGYTEAFF	TGCGCCAGCAGCTTGGGAGGGGGATACACTGAAGCTTTCTTT
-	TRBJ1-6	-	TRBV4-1	CASSPRGKNSPLHF	TGCGCCAGCAGCCCGAGAGGAAAGAATTCACCCCTCCACTTT
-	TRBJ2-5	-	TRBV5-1	CASSATGGETQYF	TGCGCCAGCAGCGCGACAGGTGGGGAGACCCAGTACTTC
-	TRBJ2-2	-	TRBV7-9	CASSFNTVGTGELFF	TGTGCCAGCAGCTTTAATACAGTGGGCACCGGGGAGCTGTTTTTT
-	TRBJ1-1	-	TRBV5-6	CASSLLGAEMNTEAFF	TGTGCCAGCAGCTTATTAGGGGCGGAGATGAACACTGAAGCTTTCTTT
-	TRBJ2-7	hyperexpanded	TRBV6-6	CASSYERPGEQYF	TGTGCCAGCAGTTACGAAAGGCCCGGGGAGCAGTACTTC
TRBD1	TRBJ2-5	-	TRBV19	CASSIFGTGIGETQYF	TGTGCCAGTAGTATCTTCGGGACAGGGATTGGAGAGACCCAGTACTTC
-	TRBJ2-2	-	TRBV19	CASSISINTGELFF	TGTGCCAGTAGTATATCCATTAACACCGGGGAGCTGTTTTTT
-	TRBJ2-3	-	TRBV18	CASRGGGTDTQYF	TGTGCCAGCCGGGGCGGGGGCACAGATACGCAGTATTTT
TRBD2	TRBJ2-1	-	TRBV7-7	CASSLRLAGAGEQFF	TGTGCCAGCAGCTTAAGGCTAGCGGGAGCAGGGGAGCAGTTCTTC
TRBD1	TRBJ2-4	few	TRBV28	CASGQALAKNIQYF	TGTGCCAGTGGACAGGCACTAGCCAAAAACATTCAGTACTTC
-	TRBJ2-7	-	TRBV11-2	CASSPVVGEQYF	TGTGCCAGCAGCCCGGTGGTTGGCGAGCAGTACTTC
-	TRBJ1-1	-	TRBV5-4	CASSFVPRVHNTEAFF	TGTGCCAGCAGCTTCGTTCCCCGGGTCCACAACACTGAAGCTTTCTTT
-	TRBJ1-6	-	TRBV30	CAWSVHTYNSPLHF	TGTGCCTGGAGTGTGCACACCTATAATTCACCCCTCCACTTT
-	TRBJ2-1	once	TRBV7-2	CASSSRQKSYNEQFF	TGTGCCAGCAGCTCGAGACAGAAGTCCTACAATGAGCAGTTCTTC
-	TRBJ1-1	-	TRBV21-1	CASLTGGGSEAFF	TGTGCCAGCCTTACAGGGGGCGGCTCTGAAGCTTTCTTT
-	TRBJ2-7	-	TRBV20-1	CSRDGATEQYF	TGCAGTAGAGACGGAGCCACCGAGCAGTACTTC
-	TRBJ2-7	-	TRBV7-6	CASSPGGRGLLYEQYF	TGTGCCAGCAGCCCGGGGGGCAGGGGGCTTCTTTACGAGCAGTACTTC
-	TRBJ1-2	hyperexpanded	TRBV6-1	CASSDQRGIDGYTF	TGTGCCAGCAGTGATCAGAGGGGGATAGATGGCTACACCTTC
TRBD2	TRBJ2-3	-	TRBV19	CASRLAGTDTQYF	TGTGCCAGCCGACTAGCGGGGACAGATACGCAGTATTTT
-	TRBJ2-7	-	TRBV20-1	CSARGSYEQYF	TGCAGTGCTAGAGGGTCCTACGAGCAGTACTTC
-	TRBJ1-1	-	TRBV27	CASSAANTGLNTEAFF	TGTGCCAGCAGTGCGGCCAATACAGGGTTGAACACTGAAGCTTTCTTT